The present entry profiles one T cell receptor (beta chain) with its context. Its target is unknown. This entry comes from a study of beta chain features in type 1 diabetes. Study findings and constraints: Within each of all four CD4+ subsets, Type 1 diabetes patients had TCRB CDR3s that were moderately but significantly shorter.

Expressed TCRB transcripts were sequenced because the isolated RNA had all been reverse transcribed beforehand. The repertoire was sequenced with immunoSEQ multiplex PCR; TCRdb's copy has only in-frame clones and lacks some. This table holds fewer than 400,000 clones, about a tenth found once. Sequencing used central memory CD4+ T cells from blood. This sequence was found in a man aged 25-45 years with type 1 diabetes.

Here the CDR3 DNA reads TGTGCCAGCAGTGACCTTATGGATGGCTACACCTTC. It codes for CASSDLMDGYTF. V usage is TRBV2 and J usage is TRBJ1-2; no clear D. CDR3 length: 12 residues. V was cut by 3 bases and J by 6 bases, with 8 bases left in between. Germline loops: CDR1 SNHLY, CDR2 FYNNEI.